This entry is about one TCR beta chain. Participants were placed into cohorts based on the clinical history they reported. Recovered participants had two consecutive negative NP/OP PCR tests, healthcare professional clearance, or symptom resolution. The data were taken from a study of blood T cell repertoires in COVID-19. Overall study context: In each case, the material was cDNA or gDNA derived from T cells, B-cell-depleted T cells, or PBMCs.

V lost 4 bases to trimming and J lost 5 bases, with 11 bases between them. Germline-derived CDR1 and CDR2 are LGHNA and YSLEER. This CDR3 is 14 amino acids long. Measured with immunoSEQ multiplex PCR; TCRdb has only the in-frame clones, and not every one. The data contain around 300,000 clones, 88% of them singletons. The origin of this receptor is a woman in her 50s who had recovered from COVID-19. The sample was PBMCs or T cells enriched from blood (not recorded which). V gene TRBV4-3 combines with J gene TRBJ1-4; D is perhaps TRBD1 (5 bases). CDR3 coding DNA: TGCGCCAGCAGCCCTGATGGGGGGAATGAAAAACTGTTTTTT. It specifies CASSPDGGNEKLFF.